This T cell receptor beta chain came from a study of blood T cell repertoires in COVID-19. Germline V lookup: CDR1 LGHNT, CDR2 FRNRAP. Unmatched junction bases numbered 5, after V lost 7 bases and J lost 5 bases. There are 15 residues in the CDR3. Method: immunoSEQ multiplex PCR; TCRdb's copy keeps in-frame clones and lacks some. The profile covers 210,000 or so clones, with 65% to 90% appearing a single time and around 5.1% taken by the ten largest. This chain joins TRBV12-5 and TRBJ2-5; 15 bases are a match to TRBD2. This sequence originates from a human donor in a cohort sampled during active COVID-19. Sequenced input: peripheral blood. CDR3 sequence reads: CASAGTSGRSETQYF. Written as DNA, the CDR3 is TGTGCTAGTGCCGGGACTAGCGGGAGGTCGGAGACCCAGTACTTC.